Described below is a single TCR beta chain sequence and its context. This clone came up a few times. Its antigen is still unknown. Base qualities are missing; no much larger clone stands one base away. This record belongs to a study of CD8+ T cells in alopecia areata (dated by TCRdb to the late 2010s). Notes on the research overall: The treated patients, all with moderate-to-severe alopecia areata, were enrolled in an open-label pilot trial of oral tofacitinib given at 5 to 10 mg twice daily. Amplification of TCRbeta CDR3 regions was done by immunoSEQ multiplex PCR using 35 Vbeta forward primers and 13 Jbeta reverse primers. Tofacitinib was given for 6 to 18 months, followed by 6 months of follow-up off drug to assess delayed response and recurrence. Scalp tissue and sorted CD4+ and CD8+ peripheral blood T cells from patchy and totalis/universalis alopecia areata patients and from healthy controls were covered by human TCRbeta sequencing. In both human patients and the C3H/HeJ mouse model, the study applied high-throughput TCRbeta sequencing to look at T cell clonal expansion in alopecia areata. RNA was obtained with the PAXgene miRNA kit for fixed scalp, the miRNeasy kit for PBMCs, and the RNeasy kit for mouse skin. Scalp clonality was compared across normal scalp (n=4), patchy alopecia areata scalp (n=8), and alopecia totalis/universalis scalp (n=8). Patients on tofacitinib were biopsied at baseline and after 4 and 24 weeks of treatment, and several of the patients also had a later scalp biopsy.

Results the study describes overall, beyond this receptor: Shared TCR sequences between patients were less evident than in mice, which may be partly attributable to HLA diversity in the patient population. Unlike mouse skin, where gammadelta T cells dominate, normal human skin contains resident alphabeta T cells that get sequenced too, which complicates analysis of the scalp TCR repertoire. Lesional scalp, especially in alopecia totalis/universalis, showed higher clonality and more expanded CD8+ clones than normal scalp, suggesting antigenic drive.

CDR1 is given as MNHNY and CDR2 as SVGAGI, both from the germline V gene (reference sequence). The CDR3 spans 12 residues, from the cysteine through the phenylalanine. Only the CDR3 DNA stays, 36 bases, in frame from base 1. V is reduced by 3 bases and J by 3 bases, leaving a spacing of 2 bases between them. Peripheral blood and lesional scalp punch biopsies were obtained from patients with alopecia areata. PBMCs were separated by density centrifugation and stained for CD3, CD4 and CD8, after which CD4+ and CD8+ T cells were sorted on a FACSAria. Libraries were constructed by the immunoSEQ multiplex PCR assay. For TCR sequencing, RNA was extracted from every sample and reverse transcribed into cDNA to serve as template. SuperScript III was used to make first-strand cDNA, primed with a 2:1 mix of oligo-dT and random hexamers. Amplification bias was assessed with a synthetic immune receptor repertoire, and residual bias was removed computationally. The paper's processing steps were these. Raw reads were preprocessed for error removal, and CDR3 was defined according to IMGT conventions as running from the conserved cysteine to phenylalanine. Clonality was computed by normalizing Shannon entropy by log2 of the number of productive unique TCRs and subtracting the result from 1. Whether each scalp clone was CD4 or CD8 was inferred by checking scalp TCRbeta sequences against the CD4 and CD8 repertoires from sorted blood. The table comes from immuneACCESS by way of TCRdb, which keeps in-frame sequences with V and J called. Part of the clones is missing from these tables; in studies checked, under half for an unresolved V gene and the rest for unknown reasons. V and J calls and clone size are as listed in that table; D and trimming were resolved from the DNA. This sample has more than 90,000 clones in its table, and roughly two fifths of those were observed once. The ten largest clones represent over 3% of the sample.

This receptor chain uses TRBV6-6 and TRBJ2-2, with the D gene not confidently named. Sequencing input: CD4+ T cells sorted from blood. The TCR was taken from a human donor with alopecia areata. Here the CDR3 is given as CASSYDTGELFF. The sequenced DNA: TGTGCCAGCAGTTATGACACCGGGGAGCTGTTTTTT.